The next 7 T cell receptor beta chains were all read from a single sample in a study of shared clonotypes between healthy human individuals. The data were produced by immunoSEQ multiplex PCR, yet TCRdb's version contains in-frame clones alone and is incomplete. The sample comprises around 700,000 clones, 72% of which are singletons, and around 1.8% rests with the top ten. Sequenced input: memory CD4+ T cells sorted from blood. Regarding subset: CD45RA-negative fraction. These receptors came from a woman in her twenties or thirties in good health.

This chain uses TRBV10-3 with TRBJ2-7, with D perhaps matching TRBD2 (5 bases). V shed 5 bases and J shed 5 bases, with 13 bases lying between them. Per germline, CDR1 ENHRY and CDR2 SYGVKD. The CDR3 has 13 amino acids. The CDR3 region has the DNA TGTGCCATCAGTCGTCCCCCGGGGAACGAGCAGTACTTC. This translates into CAISRPPGNEQYF.

The count of this clone is one. The chain couples TRBV6-1 to TRBJ2-5; perhaps TRBD1 as D (6 bases). V was clipped by 6 bases and J by 1 base, with 12 bases between them. Germline loops: CDR1 MNHNS, CDR2 SASEGT. This CDR3 is built from 14 residues. In nucleotides, the CDR3 is TGTGCCAGCAGGCCGGGACACCTCCAAGAGACCCAGTACTTC. Amino acid sequence: CASRPGHLQETQYF.

As to this clone: Additional DNA sequences in this sample encode the identical CDR3. This chain connects TRBV28 to TRBJ1-5, with TRBD1 matching 9 bases. V was clipped by 6 bases and J by 4 bases; unmatched bases: 4. The CDR3 has 14 amino acids. Germline loops: CDR1 MDHEN, CDR2 SYDVKM. The CDR3 DNA follows: TGTGCCAGCAGCACCGGGACAGGGAATCAGCCCCAGCATTTT. It codes for CASSTGTGNQPQHF.

The chain uses TRBV19 and TRBJ2-6; 8 bases align to TRBD1. CDR1 and CDR2 from the germline V gene are LNHDA and SQIVND (reference sequence). Trimming at V came to 5 bases and at J to 2 bases, leaving 8 bases not matched to a gene. CDR3 size: 17 residues. CDR3 sequence: CASSGGQGRAGANVLTF. The CDR3 DNA reads as TGTGCCAGTAGTGGAGGACAGGGTAGAGCTGGGGCCAACGTCCTGACTTTC.

Notes on this clone: Since a much larger clone is just one base distant, this may be a read error. Additional DNA sequences in this sample encode the identical CDR3. This chain uses TRBV5-1 with TRBJ2-2; D gene unclear. The germline CDR1 and CDR2 sequences are SGHRS and YFSETQ. V dropped 0 bases and J dropped 1 base, with 4 bases sitting between them. This CDR3 has 14 amino acids. The chain's CDR3 is CASSLGENTGELFF. CDR3 coding DNA: TGCGCCAGCAGCTTGGGAGAGAACACCGGGGAGCTGTTTTTT.

This clone came up once. The V call is TRBV7-2, the J call TRBJ1-5, with 8 bases aligning to TRBD1. The CDR3 length is 14 residues. Trimming took 6 bases from V and 4 from J; bases not matched to a gene: 5. Looked up from germline, CDR1 is SGHTA and CDR2 is FQGNSA. This CDR3 is CASSYDRGNQPQHF. The CDR3 bases are TGTGCCAGCAGTTATGACAGGGGAAATCAGCCCCAGCATTTT.

The gene calls are TRBV2 and TRBJ2-5; no clear D. Germline CDR1 SNHLY, CDR2 FYNNEI. V was shortened by 2 bases and J by 5 bases, with 9 bases between the two germline ends. This CDR3 is 13 amino acids long. The CDR3 is CASSETARETQYF. The DNA for the CDR3 is TGTGCCAGCAGTGAAACGGCGAGGGAGACCCAGTACTTC.